The source of this T cell receptor beta chain is a study of memory CD8 T cells in hepatitis C reinfection. Germline V gives CDR1 SEHNR, CDR2 FQNEAQ (reference sequence). The CDR3 covers 15 residues. V trimming: 4 bases; J trimming: 4 bases; junction bases outside the gene matches: 6. Here immunoSEQ multiplex PCR was the method, and the copy in TCRdb shows in-frame clones only, minus some. The sample records about 46,000 clones, approximately 92% being singletons. The time point denotes: late/post reinfection, 12 to 24 weeks after detection. TCR sequencing was done directly ex vivo on sorted cells, without expansion in vitro. Total naive CD8 T cells were sorted as viable CD3+ CD8+ CD45RO- cells from two donors.

The chain uses TRBV7-9 and TRBJ1-4; 7 bases match TRBD1. Specimen: naive CD8+ T cells sorted from blood. This clonotype was obtained from a man aged 18 to 29 with hepatitis C virus infection. The CDR3 coding sequence is TGTGCCAGCAGCTCGGGGGGGACAGATAATGAAAAACTGTTTTTT. As protein: CASSSGGTDNEKLFF.